This T cell receptor beta chain derives from a study of spatial heterogeneity in lung cancer. This clonotype showed up many times. Time point specified: blood at routine non-recurrence follow-up after resection. CDR1 is LGHDT and CDR2 is YNNKEL in the germline V gene (reference sequence). Unmatched junction bases numbered 0, after V lost 5 bases and J lost 5 bases. The CDR3 has 13 amino acids. TCRdb redid the calling of the 5' RACE reads with MiXCR, one entry per CDR3 protein. The top ten hold approximately 1.8% of the sample, which has around 70,000 distinct CDR3 sequences, 8% to 9.5% seen once. Sample: PBMCs, taken at follow-up. J is TRBJ2-7 and V is TRBV3-1, with TRBD2 identical over 13 bases. The sequence derives from a female donor with early-stage non-small cell lung cancer. DNA for the CDR3: TGTGCCAGCAGCGGGACTAGCGGGGACGAGCAGTACTTC. Its translation: CASSGTSGDEQYF.